The rows below give T cell receptor beta chains drawn from one sample of a study of blood T cell repertoires in COVID-19. This table comes from immunoSEQ multiplex PCR, and its TCRdb copy is limited to in-frame clones, with some not included. The repertoire holds 350,000 or so clones, around 82% seen once, with 2.5% to 3% in the top ten. The sequenced sample was peripheral blood. The source is a young man with active or convalescent COVID-19. The CDR3 runs from the conserved cysteine through the conserved F or W. Each record gives: CDR3 DNA, CDR3 protein, V gene, clone size, J gene, D gene. The D gene is left open where the match is weak. Clone size is given for some rows only: seen once, a few or many times, or a class if the clone is expanded.

CDR3 DNA: TGTGCCAGTAGTATTCCGGGACAGGGAGTTGGCTACACCTTC
CDR3 protein: CASSIPGQGVGYTF
V gene: TRBV19
clone size: .
J gene: TRBJ1-2
D gene: TRBD1

CDR3 DNA: TGTGCCAGCAGTAAAGACCCAACCCGGGGGGGATACGAGCAGTTCTTC
CDR3 protein: CASSKDPTRGGYEQFF
V gene: TRBV11-3
clone size: .
J gene: TRBJ2-1
D gene: TRBD2

CDR3 DNA: TGTGCCAGCACTTCGCCAGGGACAGGAGGTGGAGAAAAACTGTTTTTT
CDR3 protein: CASTSPGTGGGEKLFF
V gene: TRBV28
clone size: .
J gene: TRBJ1-4
D gene: TRBD1

CDR3 DNA: TGTGCCAGCGAACGGTCTTCGGGACAGGAAAATCAGCCCCAGCATTTT
CDR3 protein: CASERSSGQENQPQHF
V gene: TRBV6-4
clone size: few
J gene: TRBJ1-5
D gene: TRBD1

CDR3 DNA: TGTGCCAGCAGCCAGAGGCCCAGAGGGGCGGGGGCCTACGAGCAGTACTTC
CDR3 protein: CASSQRPRGAGAYEQYF
V gene: TRBV3-1/TRBV3-2
clone size: .
J gene: TRBJ2-7
D gene: TRBD2

CDR3 DNA: TGCGCCAGCAGCAAGAATGGACTACCGGCCGGGGAGCTGTTTTTT
CDR3 protein: CASSKNGLPAGELFF
V gene: TRBV5-1
clone size: few
J gene: TRBJ2-2
D gene: .

CDR3 DNA: TGTGCCAGCAGCCTACCCCAAGTTCCCTCTGGAAACACCATATATTTT
CDR3 protein: CASSLPQVPSGNTIYF
V gene: TRBV7-3
clone size: once
J gene: TRBJ1-3
D gene: .

CDR3 DNA: TGTGCCAGCAGGAGAGGAAGTATGAACACTGAAGCTTTCTTT
CDR3 protein: CASRRGSMNTEAFF
V gene: TRBV5-6
clone size: .
J gene: TRBJ1-1
D gene: .

CDR3 DNA: TGTGCCACCAGTGGTTCGGGACACCGGGCAGAGACCCAGTACTTC
CDR3 protein: CATSGSGHRAETQYF
V gene: TRBV24-1
clone size: .
J gene: TRBJ2-5
D gene: .

CDR3 DNA: TGTGCCAGCAGTTTCCAGACGCTTACCCGGGGAAGTGAAAAACTGTTTTTT
CDR3 protein: CASSFQTLTRGSEKLFF
V gene: TRBV28
clone size: .
J gene: TRBJ1-4
D gene: .

CDR3 DNA: TGTGCCAGCAGTTACGACCTGGCTACCAGGACAGGCTACACCTTC
CDR3 protein: CASSYDLATRTGYTF
V gene: TRBV6-5
clone size: .
J gene: TRBJ1-2
D gene: .

CDR3 DNA: TGTGCCACCAAGGGGGCCTCCTATAATTCACCCCTCCACTTT
CDR3 protein: CATKGASYNSPLHF
V gene: TRBV6-5
clone size: .
J gene: TRBJ1-6
D gene: TRBD1

CDR3 DNA: TGTGCCAGCAAGCTAGCGGGAGACTACAATGAGCAGTTCTTC
CDR3 protein: CASKLAGDYNEQFF
V gene: TRBV2
clone size: .
J gene: TRBJ2-1
D gene: TRBD2

CDR3 DNA: TGTGCCAGTAGTATTGCGGGAGGGCCCGGTACGCAGTATTTT
CDR3 protein: CASSIAGGPGTQYF
V gene: TRBV19
clone size: .
J gene: TRBJ2-3
D gene: TRBD2

CDR3 DNA: TGTGCCAGCAGCACCGACAGGGGAGAAAAACTGTTTTTT
CDR3 protein: CASSTDRGEKLFF
V gene: TRBV7-3
clone size: .
J gene: TRBJ1-4
D gene: TRBD1

CDR3 DNA: TGTGCCAGTAGTATAGGGGAGGGCTACTCTGGGGCCAACGTCCTGACTTTC
CDR3 protein: CASSIGEGYSGANVLTF
V gene: TRBV19
clone size: few
J gene: TRBJ2-6
D gene: TRBD2

CDR3 DNA: TGTGCCAGCAGCTTGGCAGCGTCCACAGATACGCAGTATTTT
CDR3 protein: CASSLAASTDTQYF
V gene: TRBV7-9
clone size: once
J gene: TRBJ2-3
D gene: .

CDR3 DNA: TGTGCCAGCAGTGAAGGGGGCCCCTACGAGCAGTACTTC
CDR3 protein: CASSEGGPYEQYF
V gene: TRBV2
clone size: .
J gene: TRBJ2-7
D gene: .

CDR3 DNA: TGCGCCAGCAGCCAACAGGGACTAGCGGGGGTGGGGGAGACCCAGTACTTC
CDR3 protein: CASSQQGLAGVGETQYF
V gene: TRBV4-1
clone size: .
J gene: TRBJ2-5
D gene: TRBD2

CDR3 DNA: TGTGCCACCAGTGAACCTAGCGGGAGAGTCGGGAATGAGCAGTTCTTC
CDR3 protein: CATSEPSGRVGNEQFF
V gene: TRBV24-1
clone size: .
J gene: TRBJ2-1
D gene: TRBD2

CDR3 DNA: TGTGCCAGCAGCGGAGGGAAAAACACCATATATTTT
CDR3 protein: CASSGGKNTIYF
V gene: TRBV9
clone size: .
J gene: TRBJ1-3
D gene: .

CDR3 DNA: TGTGCCAGCAGTTTATCCCGACAGGGGGGCTACACCTTC
CDR3 protein: CASSLSRQGGYTF
V gene: TRBV27
clone size: .
J gene: TRBJ1-2
D gene: TRBD1

CDR3 DNA: TGTGCCTGGAAGGGTGTAGGGGGCCCCTACGAGCAGTACTTC
CDR3 protein: CAWKGVGGPYEQYF
V gene: TRBV30
clone size: .
J gene: TRBJ2-7
D gene: TRBD1

CDR3 DNA: TGTGCCAGCTCACCAAGCGGCAGCAACGGTGGCTACACCTTC
CDR3 protein: CASSPSGSNGGYTF
V gene: TRBV18
clone size: once
J gene: TRBJ1-2
D gene: .

CDR3 DNA: TGTGCCACCTCAGCGGAAGCTTTCTTT
CDR3 protein: CATSAEAFF
V gene: TRBV15
clone size: few
J gene: TRBJ1-1
D gene: .

CDR3 DNA: TGTGCCAGCTCGCCCGGGACTAGCGGCTCCTACGAGCAGTACTTC
CDR3 protein: CASSPGTSGSYEQYF
V gene: TRBV18
clone size: .
J gene: TRBJ2-7
D gene: TRBD2

CDR3 DNA: TGCGCCAGCAGCCCCCGACAGTGGAGTTCCTATGGCTACACCTTC
CDR3 protein: CASSPRQWSSYGYTF
V gene: TRBV4-3
clone size: .
J gene: TRBJ1-2
D gene: .

CDR3 DNA: TGTGCCACCAGCAGAACAGGTTTAACTGAAGCTTTCTTT
CDR3 protein: CATSRTGLTEAFF
V gene: TRBV15
clone size: .
J gene: TRBJ1-1
D gene: .

CDR3 DNA: TGTGCCTGGAGTGATAATTACGAGCAGTACTTC
CDR3 protein: CAWSDNYEQYF
V gene: TRBV30
clone size: once
J gene: TRBJ2-7
D gene: .

CDR3 DNA: TGTGCCAGCAGCCAAGCAAGCGGGGGGCGCACCGGGGAGCTGTTTTTT
CDR3 protein: CASSQASGGRTGELFF
V gene: TRBV4-2
clone size: .
J gene: TRBJ2-2
D gene: TRBD2

CDR3 DNA: TGCAGTGCGAGTCCCGGGACAGGGAGCAATCAGCCCCAGCATTTT
CDR3 protein: CSASPGTGSNQPQHF
V gene: TRBV20-1
clone size: .
J gene: TRBJ1-5
D gene: TRBD1

CDR3 DNA: TGTGCCACCAGTGATCCGACCGGGACAGGGGAATCCGAGCAGTACTTC
CDR3 protein: CATSDPTGTGESEQYF
V gene: TRBV24-1
clone size: .
J gene: TRBJ2-7
D gene: TRBD1

CDR3 DNA: TGTGCCAGCAGCCGTGCGGGGGGCAGTAATGAGCAGTTCTTC
CDR3 protein: CASSRAGGSNEQFF
V gene: TRBV3-1/TRBV3-2
clone size: .
J gene: TRBJ2-1
D gene: TRBD2

CDR3 DNA: TGCGCCAGCAGCCAAGATTTATGGGCGGGTTACGAGCAGTACTTC
CDR3 protein: CASSQDLWAGYEQYF
V gene: TRBV4-3
clone size: .
J gene: TRBJ2-7
D gene: .

CDR3 DNA: TGTGCCAGCAGCTTACGGAGAGATGGCTACACCTTC
CDR3 protein: CASSLRRDGYTF
V gene: TRBV11-2
clone size: .
J gene: TRBJ1-2
D gene: .

CDR3 DNA: TGTGCCAGCAGTCGAAATTCCCCGGGAGCGTCATACAATGAGCAGTTCTTC
CDR3 protein: CASSRNSPGASYNEQFF
V gene: TRBV7-2
clone size: .
J gene: TRBJ2-1
D gene: .

CDR3 DNA: TGCAGCGTTGAAGGGCAATACCACACTGAAGCTTTCTTT
CDR3 protein: CSVEGQYHTEAFF
V gene: TRBV29-1
clone size: .
J gene: TRBJ1-1
D gene: .

CDR3 DNA: TGTGCCACCAGTGACCCAGGGGGCTCGGCCACTGAAGCTTTCTTT
CDR3 protein: CATSDPGGSATEAFF
V gene: TRBV24-1
clone size: .
J gene: TRBJ1-1
D gene: TRBD1

CDR3 DNA: TGTGCCAGCAGTCCCCTTCTCCAGGGAGGGAAGACCCAGTACTTC
CDR3 protein: CASSPLLQGGKTQYF
V gene: TRBV27
clone size: .
J gene: TRBJ2-5
D gene: TRBD2

CDR3 DNA: TGTGCCACCAGTGGTCGGGACAGTTATGGCTACACCTTC
CDR3 protein: CATSGRDSYGYTF
V gene: TRBV24-1
clone size: few
J gene: TRBJ1-2
D gene: TRBD1

CDR3 DNA: TGTGCCACGAGGAGGGAAGGACTAGTCTTCGATGAGCAGTTCTTC
CDR3 protein: CATRREGLVFDEQFF
V gene: TRBV6-5
clone size: .
J gene: TRBJ2-1
D gene: TRBD2

CDR3 DNA: TGTGCCAGCCCCCCCCCAGGACAGGGGTGGACTGAAGCTTTCTTT
CDR3 protein: CASPPPGQGWTEAFF
V gene: TRBV2
clone size: .
J gene: TRBJ1-1
D gene: TRBD1

CDR3 DNA: TGTGCCAGCAGCAAAGTAATAGGCAGGGATTCCGAGCAGTACTTC
CDR3 protein: CASSKVIGRDSEQYF
V gene: TRBV21-1
clone size: once
J gene: TRBJ2-7
D gene: .

CDR3 DNA: TGTGCCATCAGTGAGCTGGCAGGGTCAGATACGCAGTATTTT
CDR3 protein: CAISELAGSDTQYF
V gene: TRBV10-3
clone size: .
J gene: TRBJ2-3
D gene: .

CDR3 DNA: TGCGCCAGCAGCTTGGTCAGCGGGAGCACAGATACGCAGTATTTT
CDR3 protein: CASSLVSGSTDTQYF
V gene: TRBV5-1
clone size: .
J gene: TRBJ2-3
D gene: .

CDR3 DNA: TGTGCCAGCAGTGAGACAGGGCACTATGGCTACACCTTC
CDR3 protein: CASSETGHYGYTF
V gene: TRBV6-1
clone size: .
J gene: TRBJ1-2
D gene: TRBD1

CDR3 DNA: TGTGCCTGGAGTGAACAGGGTACCTATGGCTACACCTTC
CDR3 protein: CAWSEQGTYGYTF
V gene: TRBV30
clone size: .
J gene: TRBJ1-2
D gene: .

CDR3 DNA: TGCGCCAGCAGCCAAGATCATGGGGGGGGCGGGAAGACCCAGTACTTC
CDR3 protein: CASSQDHGGGGKTQYF
V gene: TRBV4-1
clone size: .
J gene: TRBJ2-5
D gene: .

CDR3 DNA: TGCAGCGTCCGACCGGGACAGGGCCTGTCTAGGGGTGGCTACACCTTC
CDR3 protein: CSVRPGQGLSRGGYTF
V gene: TRBV29-1
clone size: .
J gene: TRBJ1-2
D gene: TRBD1

CDR3 DNA: TGCGCCAGCAGACTAGCGGGATCAAGTGGCGAGCAGTACTTC
CDR3 protein: CASRLAGSSGEQYF
V gene: TRBV5-1
clone size: .
J gene: TRBJ2-7
D gene: TRBD2

CDR3 DNA: TGTGCCGGTTGGAGGTACCTAGCCAAAAACATTCAGTACTTC
CDR3 protein: CAGWRYLAKNIQYF
V gene: TRBV6-5
clone size: .
J gene: TRBJ2-4
D gene: .

CDR3 DNA: TGTGCCAGCAGTCCTCCCTGGGGGGGGGCCCACACTGAAGCTTTCTTT
CDR3 protein: CASSPPWGGAHTEAFF
V gene: TRBV28
clone size: .
J gene: TRBJ1-1
D gene: .

CDR3 DNA: TGTGCCCCCATCCCCCTCAGGGGTAAGGACACCGGGGAGCTGTTTTTT
CDR3 protein: CAPIPLRGKDTGELFF
V gene: TRBV27
clone size: .
J gene: TRBJ2-2
D gene: .